A selection of T cell receptor beta chains follows, all from one sample in a study of Graves' ophthalmopathy and Graves' hyperthyroidism. Using its own MiXCR run on the multiplex PCR reads, TCRdb lists one record per CDR3 protein. The sample lists over a million distinct CDR3 sequences; about 38% were seen once. Sample: peripheral blood or thyroid tissue (not recorded which). The receptors were sampled from an adult man with Graves' hyperthyroidism. The CDR3 runs from the conserved cysteine through the conserved F or W. Clone size, where shown, is once, few, many, or a class for clones that have expanded.

CASSSSRARMLYEQYF	TRBV7-9	TRBJ2-7	NA
CATGGGTGVIYEQYF	TRBV7-2	TRBJ2-7	many
CASSAKSGTGISEQYF	TRBV11-2	TRBJ2-7	NA
CASSMAGQHEKLFF	TRBV5-1	TRBJ1-4	NA
CASSRSENQPQHF	TRBV19	TRBJ1-5	many
CASSLGRFGGNQETQYF	TRBV7-9	TRBJ2-5	many
CASSPQDRDTEAFF	TRBV7-9	TRBJ1-1	NA
CASSQTGQDYEQYF	TRBV2	TRBJ2-7	NA
CASTRQGSSTEAFF	TRBV3-1	TRBJ1-1	NA
CASSLRQGASGNTIYF	TRBV7-8	TRBJ1-3	many
CASSVGGGQGNYGYTF	TRBV9	TRBJ1-2	NA
CSARVSGGQDGYTF	TRBV20-1	TRBJ1-2	NA
CSARDRGDPYQETQYF	TRBV20-1	TRBJ2-5	many
CASSFLGGSMMNTQYF	TRBV7-9	TRBJ2-3	many
CASSLFGRGLNTGELFF	TRBV24-1	TRBJ2-2	NA
CASNGLAGGGTYEQYF	TRBV25-1	TRBJ2-7	many
CASSRILSGANVLTF	TRBV9	TRBJ2-6	few
CASSLVTGVVGNQPQHF	TRBV12-3/TRBV12-4	TRBJ1-5	many
CASSATGRAVNYGYTF	TRBV12-5	TRBJ1-2	NA
CSARDTNSYEQYF	TRBV20-1	TRBJ2-7	few
CASSLVSRAYEQYF	TRBV28	TRBJ2-7	few
CSARDPGESPRETQYF	TRBV20-1	TRBJ2-5	few
CSPKHWTRYEQYF	TRBV29-1	TRBJ2-7	NA
CASSPRAQSGELFF	TRBV12-3/TRBV12-4	TRBJ2-2	NA
CASSHGQGGTGELFF	TRBV9	TRBJ2-2	NA
CSAPQTSGGSYEQYF	TRBV20-1	TRBJ2-7	many
CASSAGLAGTLEQYF	TRBV10-2	TRBJ2-7	NA
CASSSTSGSGETQYF	TRBV5-8	TRBJ2-5	NA
CASARSFGNTIYF	TRBV12-3/TRBV12-4	TRBJ1-3	many
CASSLETGISYEQYF	TRBV7-6	TRBJ2-7	many
CASSRRSGQGNEKLFF	TRBV12-3/TRBV12-4	TRBJ1-4	NA
CSASVSSTDTQYF	TRBV29-1	TRBJ2-3	NA
CASSVGTNSPLHF	TRBV9	TRBJ1-6	NA
CATRVFNEQYF	TRBV24-1	TRBJ2-7	once
CASSYLATNYGYTF	TRBV6-4	TRBJ1-2	NA
CAINTGPRGYTEAFF	TRBV10-3	TRBJ1-1	few
CAIGFASGDYEQYF	TRBV10-3	TRBJ2-7	many
CATSAPGGVETQYF	TRBV24-1	TRBJ2-5	NA
CASSLDEGTGEGYTF	TRBV7-6	TRBJ1-2	many
CASSSQGRNSPLHF	TRBV13	TRBJ1-6	many
CASSLQGVGEKLFF	TRBV7-8	TRBJ1-4	once
CSVAMTGLGRETQYF	TRBV29-1	TRBJ2-5	NA
CASSQDSGYSYGYTF	TRBV4-1	TRBJ1-2	NA
CASSKLDGSSYNSPLHF	TRBV25-1	TRBJ1-6	NA
CASSLGPLNGYTF	TRBV7-6	TRBJ1-2	many